One TCR beta chain is described in this entry. Its antigen is as yet unknown. No infections or other immune events were documented during collection. This entry comes from a study of identifying expanded T cells in peripheral blood. Findings of the study overall: Differentially abundant clones: about 1.1 between replicates, about 16 at two to three weeks, 18 to 20 at four.

Repertoires were generated with immunoSEQ multiplex PCR, while TCRdb's copy carries only in-frame clones and drops some. The sample lists some 100,000 clones, 70% to 90% occurring once. Trimming shortened V by 2 bases and J by 0 bases, and 19 bases separated the two germline ends. Germline-derived CDR1 and CDR2 are MNHNS and SASEGT. This CDR3 is 18 amino acids long. The chain joins TRBV6-1 to TRBJ1-1; weak D call: TRBD1 (5 bases). The TCR was taken from a person aged 18-70 years in good health. Sequences were obtained from blood. The CDR3 DNA follows: TGTGCCAGCAGTGAAAAGAGGGGAAACTTCCAGATGAACACTGAAGCTTTCTTT. This codes for CASSEKRGNFQMNTEAFF.